The 26 T cell receptor beta chains listed next were all sequenced from one sample in a study of blood T cell repertoires in COVID-19 (dated by TCRdb to 2020 to 2021). The library relied on the immunoSEQ multiplex PCR assay. TCRdb limited this immuneACCESS table to in-frame rearrangements with V and J called. A share of clones is missing; checked studies link under half to unresolved V genes, and the rest is unexplained. Counted in this sample were some 180,000 clones; 85% to 90% of them appeared once. The ten largest clones add up to approximately 8.9% of the sample. Sequencing was performed on peripheral blood. The receptors here all came from a woman in her sixties with acute or convalescent COVID-19.

This clone was recorded a few times. The V and J genes are TRBV19 and TRBJ2-1; tentatively, D is TRBD1 (5 bases). In germline, CDR1 is LNHDA, CDR2 SQIVND (reference sequence). This CDR3 is 14 amino acids long. The V gene lost 7 bases and the J gene lost 2 bases, with 12 bases spanning the gap. In DNA, the CDR3 is TGTGCCAGTAACATGGGGCAGCCCTACAATGAGCAGTTCTTC. It yields the protein CASNMGQPYNEQFF.

V gene TRBV7-9 combines with J gene TRBJ1-1; TRBD1 might be the D (6 bases). Germline V gene data show CDR1 as SEHNR and CDR2 as FQNEAQ (reference sequence). This CDR3 region has 13 residues. V lost 6 bases to trimming and J lost 4 bases, with 12 bases between them. The CDR3 spells CASSSIGGTEAFF. For the CDR3, the DNA is TGTGCCAGCAGTTCGATAGGGGGCACTGAAGCTTTCTTT.

This chain joins TRBV19 and TRBJ2-7; TRBD2 matches at 10 bases. Germline assignment: CDR1 LNHDA and CDR2 SQIVND (reference sequence). The junction had 0 bases not matched to a gene; V was cut back by 2 bases and J by 5 bases. The CDR3 contains 13 residues. The CDR3 bases are TGTGCCAGTAGTATACTAGCGGGAGACGAGCAGTACTTC. Translating gives CASSILAGDEQYF.

The genes are TRBV2 and TRBJ2-3, with D possibly TRBD2 on 6 matching bases. Trimming shortened V by 11 bases and J by 0 bases, and 18 bases separated the two germline ends. Germline V lookup: CDR1 SNHLY, CDR2 FYNNEI. CDR3 size: 15 residues. CDR3 DNA sequence: TGTGCCGGAACGTCCGGGGACTTTAGCACAGATACGCAGTATTTT. The encoded protein is CAGTSGDFSTDTQYF.

This sequence joins TRBV28 and TRBJ1-5, with D maybe TRBD1 (5 bases). The germline V gene encodes CDR1 MDHEN and CDR2 SYDVKM. Trimming removed 6 bases from V and 7 bases from J, with 16 bases in between. The CDR3 is 14 residues long. The CDR3 sequence: CASSSGLGSQPQHF. For the CDR3, the DNA is TGTGCCAGCAGCTCAGGGTTAGGGTCGCAGCCCCAGCATTTT.

The rearrangement joins TRBV10-3 to TRBJ2-7; 7 bases are a match to TRBD1. This CDR3 region has 12 residues. J lost 9 bases, V lost 3 bases, and 5 bases had no gene match. Germline CDR1 ENHRY, CDR2 SYGVKD. The CDR3 region has the DNA TGTGCCATCAGTGAAGGGGGCCGGGGGCAGTACGTC. Translation gives CAISEGGRGQYV.

CDR3 DNA: TGCGCCAGCAGCTTGCAGGGGGCACAGCCCCAGCATTTT. It is translated as CASSLQGAQPQHF. The chain carries TRBV5-1 and TRBJ1-5; TRBD1 agrees at 8 bases. The V and J ends lost 1 base and 7 bases, in that order; junction bases with no gene match: 1. CDR3 size: 13 residues. The germline gives CDR1 SGHRS, CDR2 YFSETQ.

V gene TRBV19 combines with J gene TRBJ2-1; weak D call: TRBD2 (6 bases). The V and J ends lost 5 bases and 0 bases respectively, with 11 bases between them. The germline V gene has CDR1 LNHDA and CDR2 SQIVND (reference sequence). The CDR3 spans 15 residues. CDR3 region: CASSRDSSSYNEQFF. The CDR3 region has the DNA TGTGCCAGTAGTCGGGACTCAAGCTCCTACAATGAGCAGTTCTTC.

The CDR3 sequence: CASSLGENQPQHF. The CDR3 nucleotides read TGTGCCAGCAGCTTAGGGGAGAATCAGCCCCAGCATTTT. The gene calls are TRBV11-2 and TRBJ1-5, with D unresolved. The CDR3 is made up of 13 amino acids. The V gene's germline CDR1 is SGHAT and CDR2 FQNNGV. The V gene lost 1 base and the J gene lost 4 bases, with 5 bases spanning the gap.

J is TRBJ2-7 and V is TRBV18, with 7 bases lining up with TRBD2. From germline, CDR1 is KGHSH and CDR2 LQKENI. The V segment lost 6 bases and the J segment 3 bases; nucleotides outside the gene matches: 8. The CDR3 runs to 14 residues. The CDR3 is CASSMGGGDYEQYV. CDR3 bases: TGTGCCAGCTCTATGGGGGGAGGGGACTACGAGCAGTACGTC.

The chain combines TRBV5-1 with TRBJ2-7; 9 positions match TRBD1. The J segment lost 1 base and the V segment lost 2 bases, leaving 4 bases of the junction unmatched. Germline loops: CDR1 SGHRS, CDR2 YFSETQ. The CDR3 totals 15 residues. As DNA, the CDR3 is TGCGCCAGCAGCTTCGGCGGGACAGGGTCCTACGAGCAGTACGTC. Translating gives CASSFGGTGSYEQYV.

The chain carries TRBV5-1 and TRBJ1-2; D is undetermined. Germline V CDR1 and CDR2: SGHRS, YFSETQ. V lost 4 bases and J lost 7, with 14 bases in between. This CDR3 has 13 residues. CDR3 nucleotide sequence: TGCGCCAGCAGCACCCGAATGAGTGCTGGCTACACCTTC. Translation: CASSTRMSAGYTF.

The CDR3 is CASSDGSGTGGTDTQYF. CDR3 nucleotides: TGCGCCAGCAGCGACGGATCCGGGACAGGGGGGACAGATACGCAGTATTTT. The chain combines TRBV5-1 with TRBJ2-3; 11 bases agree with TRBD1. This CDR3 region has 17 residues. The germline V gene encodes CDR1 SGHRS and CDR2 YFSETQ. V lost 4 bases and J lost 3; bases outside the gene matches: 10.

V usage is TRBV19 and J usage is TRBJ1-1; TRBD1 agrees at 8 bases. The CDR3 runs to 14 residues. Germline CDR1 is LNHDA and CDR2 is SQIVND (reference sequence). V shed 6 bases, J shed 1 base, and the junction held 4 bases outside the gene matches. CDR3 coding DNA: TGTGCCAGTAGAGCCGGACAGGGGAACACTGAAGCTTTCTTT. Protein sequence: CASRAGQGNTEAFF.

The chain couples TRBV2 to TRBJ1-5, with TRBD1 matching over 9 bases. V shed 5 bases, J shed 6 bases, and the junction held 8 bases outside the gene matches. The CDR3 runs to 15 residues. Germline values: CDR1 SNHLY, CDR2 FYNNEI. Here the CDR3 DNA reads TGTGCCAGCAGTATGGACAGGGGAGAAAGTCAGCCCCAGCATTTT. It encodes CASSMDRGESQPQHF.

The V and J genes are TRBV19 and TRBJ1-5, with a tentative D call TRBD1 (6 bases). The CDR3 sequence is 14 residues long. Deletions cut 6 bases from V and 4 bases from J, with 13 bases between. Per germline, CDR1 LNHDA and CDR2 SQIVND (reference sequence). The CDR3 loop is CASRQGLGNQPQHF. The CDR3 region has the DNA TGTGCCAGTAGACAGGGTTTGGGGAATCAGCCCCAGCATTTT.

This clone was seen just once. This chain connects TRBV18 to TRBJ2-1, with D possibly TRBD1 on 5 matching bases. Per germline, CDR1 KGHSH and CDR2 LQKENI. The CDR3 covers 14 residues. V was cut by 3 bases and J by 3 bases, with 9 bases left in between. CDR3 coding DNA: TGTGCCAGCTCACCTGGACAAGACTACAATGAGCAGTTCTTC. Its protein is CASSPGQDYNEQFF.

The gene calls are TRBV5-1 and TRBJ2-5; D is possibly TRBD1 (8 bases). Germline assignment: CDR1 SGHRS and CDR2 YFSETQ. The CDR3 spans 14 residues. The V gene lost 2 bases and the J gene lost 3 bases, with 11 bases spanning the gap. The CDR3 bases are TGCGCCAGCAGCTTTACAGGGGGGGAAGAGACCCAGTACTTC. Protein sequence: CASSFTGGEETQYF.

The chain uses TRBV5-4 and TRBJ1-1; tentative D call: TRBD1 (6 bases). CDR3 length equals 16 residues. The germline gives CDR1 SGHNT, CDR2 YYREEE (reference sequence). Trimming cost V 0 bases and J 1 base, with 13 bases left between them. CDR3 nucleotides: TGTGCCAGCAGCTTGGCCGGGGGGGGCCGGAACACTGAAGCTTTCTTT. This encodes CASSLAGGGRNTEAFF. The whole variable domain, remainder taken from reference TRBV5-4 and TRBJ1-1, is ETGVTQSPTHLIKTRGQQVTLRCSSQSGHNTVSWYQQALGQGPQFIFQYYREEENGRGNFPPRFSGLQFPNYSSELNVNALELDDSALYLCASSLAGGGRNTEAFFGQGTRLTVV.

The gene calls are TRBV7-3 and TRBJ1-6; tentative D call: TRBD1 (6 bases). CDR1 is SGHTA and CDR2 is FQGTGA in the germline V gene. V was clipped by 5 bases and J by 7 bases, with 12 bases between them. CDR3 length: 14 amino acids. The CDR3 coding sequence is TGTGCCAGCAGCGGTCAGGGGTCGAATTCACCCCTCCACTTT. This sequence encodes CASSGQGSNSPLHF. Full variable domain (remainder filled in from reference TRBV7-3 and TRBJ1-6): GAGVSQTPSNKVTEKGKYVELRCDPISGHTALYWYRQSLGQGPEFLIYFQGTGAADDSGLPNDRFFAVRPEGSVSTLKIQRTERGDSAVYLCASSGQGSNSPLHFGNGTRLTVT.

This chain connects TRBV7-9 to TRBJ2-5; 8 bases match TRBD1. Germline CDR1 SEHNR, CDR2 FQNEAQ (reference sequence). After removal of 2 bases from V and 5 bases from J, the junction contained 7 bases not matched to a gene. The CDR3 contains 15 residues. The CDR3 DNA reads TGTGCCAGCAGCTTACGGACAGGGATGGGGGAGACCCAGTACTTC. Encoded protein: CASSLRTGMGETQYF.

Only a few counts were recorded for this clone. V gene TRBV24-1 combines with J gene TRBJ2-1, with D perhaps matching TRBD1 (7 bases). This CDR3 has 17 residues. V lost 3 bases, J lost 7 bases, and 21 bases lay in between. The germline V gene encodes CDR1 KGHDR and CDR2 SFDVKD. CDR3 amino acids: CATSDQGTAGGWNEQFF. CDR3 in DNA: TGTGCCACCAGTGATCAGGGGACGGCAGGGGGGTGGAATGAGCAGTTCTTC.

V and J are TRBV28 and TRBJ1-5, with a tentative D call TRBD1 (5 bases). CDR3 length: 14 residues. V lost 3 bases, J lost 6 bases, and 12 bases lay in between. The V gene's germline CDR1 is MDHEN and CDR2 SYDVKM. The CDR3 DNA is TGTGCCAGCAGTTTGGGAGGGGTTGGTCAGCCCCAGCATTTT. Its translation is CASSLGGVGQPQHF.

About this clone itself: At one of its ends the junction is not consistent with the germline gene, which may arise from a read error. The chain employs TRBV7-7 and TRBJ2-2; TRBD2 might be the D (5 bases). Germline V gene data show CDR1 as SSHAT and CDR2 as FNYEAQ (reference sequence). The CDR3 totals 15 residues. The CDR3 DNA reads as TGTGCTAGCAGCTTAGGAGGTCCGAACACCGGGGAGCTGTTTTTT. Its translation is CASSLGGPNTGELFF.

The DNA for the CDR3 is TGCGCCAGCAGCTATTTAAGCAACACTGAAGCTTTCTTT. Translation: CASSYLSNTEAFF. The chain links TRBV5-1 to TRBJ1-1; D remains unclear. This CDR3 contains 13 residues. V shed 3 bases and J shed 2 bases, with 8 bases lying between them. Germline V CDR1 and CDR2: SGHRS, YFSETQ.

This chain uses TRBV9 with TRBJ1-2, with TRBD1 identical over 10 bases. This CDR3 is 14 amino acids long. V shed 6 bases, J shed 8 bases, and the junction held 10 bases outside the gene matches. Looked up from germline, CDR1 is SGDLS and CDR2 is YYNGEE. CDR3 protein: CASTADRGHWGYTF. The CDR3 DNA is TGTGCCAGCACCGCAGACAGGGGGCATTGGGGCTACACCTTC.